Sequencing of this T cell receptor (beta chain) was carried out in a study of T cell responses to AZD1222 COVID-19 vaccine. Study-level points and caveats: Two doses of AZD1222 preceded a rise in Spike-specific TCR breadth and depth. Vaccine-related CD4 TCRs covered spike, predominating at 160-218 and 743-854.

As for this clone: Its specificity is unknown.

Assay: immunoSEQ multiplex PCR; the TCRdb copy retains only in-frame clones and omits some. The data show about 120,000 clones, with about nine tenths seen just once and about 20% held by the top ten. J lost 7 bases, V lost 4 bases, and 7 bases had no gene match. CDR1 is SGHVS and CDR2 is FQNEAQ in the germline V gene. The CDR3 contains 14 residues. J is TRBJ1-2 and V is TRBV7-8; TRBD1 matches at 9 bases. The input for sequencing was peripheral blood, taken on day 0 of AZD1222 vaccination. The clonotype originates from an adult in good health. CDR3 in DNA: TGTGCCAGCAGCTCCGACAGGGGGGAAATTGGCTACACCTTC. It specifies CASSSDRGEIGYTF.